The clone carrying this TCR beta chain was counted ten times or more. No antigen is known for it. This sample is part of a study of T cells in Graves' hyperthyroidism and ophthalmopathy. General study results and limits: Ophthalmopathy and stable hyperthyroidism were separated by a 13 V-J model.

RNA transcripts provided the source from which TCR beta CDR3 regions were amplified. TCR CDR3 regions were first amplified by RT-PCR with HTBI primers. TCRdb fed the multiplex PCR reads into MiXCR, producing one record per CDR3 protein. The sample lists about 560,000 distinct CDR3 sequences; roughly 15% were seen once. Recently diagnosed hyperthyroidism of less than 2 months' duration affected patients aged 18 to 65. Uncontrolled infection, other autoimmune disease, pregnancy or lactation excluded patients. PBMCs were obtained from roughly 10 ml fresh peripheral blood. The CDR3 contains 12 residues. Germline lookup yields CDR1 SGHNT and CDR2 YENEEA. V lost 5 bases and J lost 3, with 7 bases in between.

Sequenced: blood. The rearrangement joins TRBV11-3 to TRBJ2-5, with D uncertain. The receptor was isolated from a woman in her 40s with Graves' hyperthyroidism. The CDR3 nucleotides are TGTGCCAGCAGCCAGATCAAAGAGACCCAGTACTTC. As protein: CASSQIKETQYF.